Only a few counts were recorded for the clone carrying this TCR beta chain. Its antigen is as yet unknown. The CDR3 spans 14 residues. The data were taken from a study of cytomegalovirus exposure and HLA in healthy donors. Study-wide findings and caveats: Rare TCR sequences dominated, though some public TCRs recurred in many donors.

Primers: 60 Vbeta forward and 13 Jbeta reverse. TCRdb keeps only in-frame clones here, not all; method: immunoSEQ multiplex PCR. Of more than 35,000 clones listed, 45% to 55% are singletons. Healthy bone marrow donors made up the donor group. This sequence originates from a woman aged 40 to 49 in good health and CMV-seropositive. Material for sequencing was PBMCs. This sequence joins TRBV21-1 and TRBJ1-4; TRBD1, the table's D call, lacks a check against the DNA. TRBV21-1 is shown as a pseudogene. The CDR3 is CASSKRTGDEKLFF. CDR3 coding DNA: TGTGCCAGCAGCAAACGGACAGGGGATGAAAAACTGTTTTTT.